This is a list of T cell receptor beta chains from one sample in a study of beta chain features in type 1 diabetes. This table comes from immunoSEQ multiplex PCR, and its TCRdb copy is limited to in-frame clones, with some not included. Among some 200,000 clones listed, 16% were seen once. The specimen sequenced was naive CD4+ T cells from blood. These receptor sequences come from a man aged 25-40 years with type 1 diabetes. CDR3s include the opening cysteine and the closing phenylalanine or tryptophan.

CDR3 length,V gene,J gene,CDR3 protein
14,TRBV28,TRBJ2-5,CASSLSGSQETQYF
15,TRBV9,TRBJ1-1,CASSVAGATYTEAFF
14,TRBV5-1,TRBJ2-1,CASSWVGQVNEQFF
12,TRBV5-7,TRBJ1-1,CARRQGGAEAFF
15,TRBV18,TRBJ2-4,CASSRVPLAKNIQYF
12,TRBV28,TRBJ1-1,CASILGTGTAFF
14,TRBV7-2,TRBJ2-5,CASSRKASQETQYF
15,TRBV7-2,TRBJ2-3,CASTIAGAGTDTQYF
15,TRBV25-1,TRBJ2-1,CASSEWTGTNNEQFF
15,TRBV18,TRBJ2-3,CASSPQGIGTDTQYF
14,TRBV9,TRBJ2-7,CASSEWGWSYEQYF
14,TRBV29-1,TRBJ2-3,CSVGKTVVQDTQYF
11,TRBV7-9,TRBJ2-5,CASSQQETQYF
13,TRBV7-9,TRBJ2-1,CASSLALGNEQFF
17,TRBV7-2,TRBJ2-3,CASSPPSLAPSTDTQYF
13,TRBV2,TRBJ2-7,CASNGWEGYEQYF
13,TRBV19,TRBJ1-4,CASCIQGREKLFF
15,TRBV4-1,TRBJ1-1,CASSRQDSLNTEAFF
13,TRBV14,TRBJ2-6,CASRDSGANVLTF
12,TRBV15,TRBJ2-1,CATKEYGNEQFF
13,TRBV7-2,TRBJ2-7,CASSLGPNYEQYF
12,TRBV30,TRBJ1-2,CAWSPGLYGYTF
12,TRBV7-2,TRBJ2-7,CASSLQAIEQYF
16,TRBV5-1,TRBJ2-7,CASSHLTSGASYEQYF
15,TRBV30,TRBJ2-6,CAWSLYVGGANVLTF
15,TRBV4-3,TRBJ2-3,CASSQTRLGGDTQYF
12,TRBV29-1,TRBJ2-4,CSAVPDQNIQYF
14,TRBV19,TRBJ1-2,CASKPAPGNYGYTF
13,TRBV19,TRBJ2-3,CATREGSTDTQYF
16,TRBV18,TRBJ2-1,CASSPPASGRNNEQFF
14,TRBV9,TRBJ2-3,CASSSRISTDTQYF
14,TRBV27,TRBJ2-4,CASSSLFVSDIQYF
13,TRBV30,TRBJ2-1,CAWNPGGTNEQFF
13,TRBV5-6,TRBJ2-5,CASSAGPQETQYF
13,TRBV27,TRBJ1-1,CASGRGMNTEAFF
15,TRBV7-9,TRBJ2-1,CASSPGTSALDEQFF